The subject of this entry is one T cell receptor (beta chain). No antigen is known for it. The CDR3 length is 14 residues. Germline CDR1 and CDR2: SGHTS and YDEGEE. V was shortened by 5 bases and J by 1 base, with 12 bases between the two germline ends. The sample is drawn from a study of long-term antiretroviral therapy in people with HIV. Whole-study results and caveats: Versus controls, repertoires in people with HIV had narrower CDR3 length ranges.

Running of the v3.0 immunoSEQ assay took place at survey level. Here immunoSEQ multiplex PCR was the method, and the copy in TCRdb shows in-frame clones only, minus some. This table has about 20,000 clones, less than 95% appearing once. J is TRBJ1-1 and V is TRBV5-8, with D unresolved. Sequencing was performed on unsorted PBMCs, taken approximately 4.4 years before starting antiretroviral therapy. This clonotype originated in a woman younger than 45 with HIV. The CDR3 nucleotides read TGTGCCAGCAGGTGGTGGGCAGAGAACACTGAAGCTTTCTTT. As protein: CASRWWAENTEAFF.